Given below is one TCR beta chain in context. What it recognizes is unknown. This sample stems from a study of shared clonotypes between healthy human individuals. Overall study findings and caveats: The donor pool, a small one, limited the genetic and exposure-history diversity represented.

The germline V gene encodes CDR1 SGHNT and CDR2 YYREEE (reference sequence). The V gene lost 4 bases and the J gene lost 4 bases, with 11 bases spanning the gap. This CDR3 comprises 13 residues. Here immunoSEQ multiplex PCR was the method, and the copy in TCRdb shows in-frame clones only, minus some. This sample yields some 2,400,000 clones, of which 90% to 96% are seen a single time; 0.1% to 0.15% belongs to the top ten. The rearrangement joins TRBV5-4 to TRBJ1-2; D is ambiguous. This TCR was recovered from a man in his late teens or twenties in good health. Sequenced input: naive CD4+ T cells sorted from blood. As for subset: CD45RA+ positively selected. This CDR3 is CASSPDGSYGYTF. DNA for the CDR3: TGTGCCAGCAGCCCGGACGGCTCCTATGGCTACACCTTC.